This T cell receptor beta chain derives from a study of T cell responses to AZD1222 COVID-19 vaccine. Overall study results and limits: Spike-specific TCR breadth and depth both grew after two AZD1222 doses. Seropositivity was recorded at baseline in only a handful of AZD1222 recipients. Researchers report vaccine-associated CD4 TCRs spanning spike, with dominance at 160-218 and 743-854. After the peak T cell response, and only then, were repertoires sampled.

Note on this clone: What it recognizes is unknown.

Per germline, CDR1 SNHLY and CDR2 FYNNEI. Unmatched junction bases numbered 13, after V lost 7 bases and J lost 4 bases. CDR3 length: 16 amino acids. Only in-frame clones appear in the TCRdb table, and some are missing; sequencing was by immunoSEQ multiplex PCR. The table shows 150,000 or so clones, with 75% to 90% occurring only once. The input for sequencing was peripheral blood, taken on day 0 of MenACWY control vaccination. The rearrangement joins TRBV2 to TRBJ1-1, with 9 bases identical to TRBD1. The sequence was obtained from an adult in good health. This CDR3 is CASTTPGQGSGTEAFF. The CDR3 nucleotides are TGTGCCAGCACGACTCCGGGACAGGGAAGTGGCACTGAAGCTTTCTTT.